One sample yielded the 11 T cell receptor beta chains listed below, sequenced in a study of beta chain features in type 1 diabetes. The whole isolated RNA underwent reverse transcription, so sequencing captured expressed TCRB transcripts. Profiled with immunoSEQ multiplex PCR; TCRdb holds only in-frame clones, not every one. The repertoire holds 360,000 or so clones, with roughly a fifth as singletons. The specimen was naive CD4+ T cells from blood. These receptors all come from a woman between 18 and 30 years old in good health.

This clone turned up a few times. The chain has TRBV5-1 and TRBJ2-5, with TRBD1 as a possible D gene (6 bases). Trimming stripped 2 bases from V and 5 bases from J, with 16 bases between. Germline-derived CDR1 and CDR2 are SGHRS and YFSETQ. CDR3 size: 15 residues. The CDR3 DNA reads TGCGCCAGCAGCTTACAGGGAAGCAGGGAGGAGACCCAGTACTTC. Its translation is CASSLQGSREETQYF.

The chain links TRBV7-9 to TRBJ1-2; 7 nucleotides align to TRBD1. CDR1 SEHNR and CDR2 FQNEAQ come from the germline V gene (reference sequence). V gave up 6 bases and J gave up 3 bases; unmatched junction bases: 7. The CDR3 consists of 14 residues. CDR3 sequence (DNA): TGTGCCAGCAGTACCTCCGGGACAGACTATGGCTACACCTTC. Its protein is CASSTSGTDYGYTF.

V gene TRBV18 combines with J gene TRBJ1-1, with 7 bases aligning to TRBD1. The CDR3 spans 15 residues. CDR1 is KGHSH and CDR2 is LQKENI in the germline V gene. Trimming took 6 bases from V and 1 from J; bases not matched to a gene: 8. The CDR3 reads CASSTRQGWNTEAFF. The DNA for the CDR3 is TGTGCCAGCTCTACCAGACAGGGATGGAACACTGAAGCTTTCTTT.

V and J are TRBV5-1 and TRBJ1-1; D might be TRBD1 (6 bases). This CDR3 spans 13 amino acids. Germline V gene data show CDR1 as SGHRS and CDR2 as YFSETQ. V was cut by 9 bases and J by 1 base, with 13 bases left in between. CDR3 region: CATATGRNTEAFF. The CDR3 region has the DNA TGCGCCACTGCGACAGGCCGGAACACTGAAGCTTTCTTT.

The rearrangement uses TRBV27 and TRBJ1-2, with D unresolved. The V end was cut by 6 bases, the J end by 4 bases, with 6 bases between. Germline assignment: CDR1 MNHEY and CDR2 SMNVEV (reference sequence). The CDR3 length is 11 residues. CDR3 nucleotide sequence: TGTGCCAGCAGCCCAGGCTATGGCTACACCTTC. The encoded protein is CASSPGYGYTF.

This chain uses TRBV7-2 with TRBJ2-2; a weak D match, TRBD1 (5 bases). Trimming shortened V by 2 bases and J by 4 bases, and 8 bases separated the two germline ends. The CDR3 runs 14 residues. Germline V gene lookup returns CDR1 SGHTA and CDR2 FQGNSA. CDR3 sequence reads: CASSLTQGTGELFF. CDR3 in DNA: TGTGCCAGCAGCTTAACGCAGGGCACCGGGGAGCTGTTTTTT.

The chain is built from TRBV5-4 and TRBJ2-5, with 12 bases lining up with TRBD2. The CDR3 runs to 16 residues. Germline CDR1 and CDR2: SGHNT and YYREEE (reference sequence). With V trimmed by 0 bases and J by 7 bases, 7 bases remained unmatched. The DNA of the CDR3 is TGTGCCAGCAGCTTGGATTCGACTAGCGGGAGAGGGACCCAGTACTTC. Its translation: CASSLDSTSGRGTQYF. The entire variable domain, with the rest obtained from reference TRBV5-4 and TRBJ2-5, is as follows: ETGVTQSPTHLIKTRGQQVTLRCSSQSGHNTVSWYQQALGQGPQFIFQYYREEENGRGNFPPRFSGLQFPNYSSELNVNALELDDSALYLCASSLDSTSGRGTQYFGPGTRLLVL.

V gene TRBV5-6 combines with J gene TRBJ2-2, with a possible D match to TRBD1 (6 bases). Germline CDR1 and CDR2: SGHDT and YYEEEE. This CDR3 spans 16 amino acids. Trimming removed 5 bases from V and 6 bases from J, with 20 bases in between. CDR3 protein: CASSNPWERQAGELFF. Written as DNA, the CDR3 is TGTGCCAGCAGTAATCCTTGGGAGAGACAGGCCGGGGAGCTGTTTTTT.

This CDR3 is CAWTEYGGNTIYF. The CDR3 DNA reads as TGTGCCTGGACCGAGTATGGTGGAAACACCATATATTTT. The genes are TRBV30 and TRBJ1-3; D unresolved. The CDR3 contains 13 residues. Germline loops: CDR1 GTSNPN, CDR2 SVGIG (reference sequence). Trimming shortened V by 4 bases and J by 3 bases, and 10 bases separated the two germline ends. The complete variable domain, with remaining parts taken from reference TRBV30 and TRBJ1-3, reads SQTIHQWPATLVQPVGSPLSLECTVEGTSNPNLYWYRQAAGRGLQLLFYSVGIGQISSEVPQNLSASRPQDRQFILSSKKLLLSDSGFYLCAWTEYGGNTIYFGEGSWLTVV.

This chain links TRBV30 with TRBJ2-1; D might be TRBD1 (5 bases). V lost 4 bases and J lost 0, with 10 bases in between. There are 14 residues in the CDR3. Germline assignment: CDR1 GTSNPN and CDR2 SVGIG (reference sequence). The CDR3 is CAWMDKSSYNEQFF. CDR3 nucleotide sequence: TGTGCCTGGATGGACAAGAGCTCCTACAATGAGCAGTTCTTC.

The V and J genes are TRBV4-3 and TRBJ2-4, with D unresolved. The CDR3 length is 16 residues. The V end was cut by 4 bases, the J end by 0 bases, with 13 bases between. Germline CDR1 LGHNA, CDR2 YSLEER. The CDR3 nucleotides are TGCGCCAGCAGCCCATCCTTCATACAAGCCAAAAACATTCAGTACTTC. Protein product: CASSPSFIQAKNIQYF.